The sequence of this T cell receptor (beta chain) was determined in a study of blood T cell repertoires in COVID-19. Study overall: PBMCs, B-cell-depleted T cells, or T cells provided the cDNA or gDNA that made up the material.

V shed 3 bases and J 1 base; nucleotides not matched to a gene: 8. The germline V gene encodes CDR1 LNHDA and CDR2 SQIVND (reference sequence). The CDR3 has 16 residues. Original processing methods: Reference gene primer amplification gave nucleated cell count estimates. Some clones are missing from TCRdb's copy, which holds only in-frame ones; the method was immunoSEQ multiplex PCR. V, J and clone size are those of that table, while D and trimming were read from the DNA. The sample has 100,000 to 150,000 clones; approximately 90% are singletons. It was during active infection that Seattle patients were enrolled and then longitudinally followed.

Sequenced material: peripheral blood. This TCR derives from a man aged 45-65 years with COVID-19, enrolled during active disease. V usage is TRBV19 and J usage is TRBJ1-1, with TRBD1 matching over 7 bases. CDR3 amino acids: CASSMSGGGSNTEAFF. CDR3 nucleotide sequence: TGTGCCAGTAGTATGTCAGGGGGTGGTTCGAACACTGAAGCTTTCTTT.